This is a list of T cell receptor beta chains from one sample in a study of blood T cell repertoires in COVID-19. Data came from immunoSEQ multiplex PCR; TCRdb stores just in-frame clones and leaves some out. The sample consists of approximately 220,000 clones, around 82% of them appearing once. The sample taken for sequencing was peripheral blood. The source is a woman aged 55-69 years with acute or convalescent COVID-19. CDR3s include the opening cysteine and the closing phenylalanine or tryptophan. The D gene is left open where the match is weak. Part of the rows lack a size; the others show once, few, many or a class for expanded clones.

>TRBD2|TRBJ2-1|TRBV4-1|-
TGCGCCAGCAGCCAAGGTCTAGCGGGGGGGCGCGAGCAGTTCTTC
CASSQGLAGGREQFF
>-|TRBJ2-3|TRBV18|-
TGTGCCAGCTCACCACCGTCGGGTGGTAAAGATACGCAGTATTTT
CASSPPSGGKDTQYF
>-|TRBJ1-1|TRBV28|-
TGTGCCAGCAGAAAATTGCGCGAGGAGGAGAACACTGAAGCTTTCTTT
CASRKLREEENTEAFF
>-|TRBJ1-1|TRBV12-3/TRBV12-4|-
TGTGCCAGCAGTGCTTATGTGCAGGGTGAAGCTTTCTTT
CASSAYVQGEAFF
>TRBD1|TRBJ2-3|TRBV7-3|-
TGTGCCAGCAGCCAACAGGGGGCTAGGACAGATACGCAGTATTTT
CASSQQGARTDTQYF
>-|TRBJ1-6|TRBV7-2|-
TGTGCCAGCAGCTTAGCCACAGCATCCGCCGGGAGCTCCTATAATTCACCCCTCCACTTT
CASSLATASAGSSYNSPLHF
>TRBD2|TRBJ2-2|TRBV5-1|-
TGCGCCAGCAGCTTGGGTGCTAGCGGGGGGACCGGGGAGCTGTTTTTT
CASSLGASGGTGELFF
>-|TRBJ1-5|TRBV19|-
TGTGCCAGTAGTTTGACAGGAGGTCAGCCCCAGCATTTT
CASSLTGGQPQHF
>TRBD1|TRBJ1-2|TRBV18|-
TGTGCCAGCTCACCGCAAAGACAGGGTACCTACTATGGCTACACCTTC
CASSPQRQGTYYGYTF
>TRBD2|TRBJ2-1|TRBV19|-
TGTGCCAGTAGTCGCGGACTAGCGGGGGGCTATGAGCAGTTCTTC
CASSRGLAGGYEQFF
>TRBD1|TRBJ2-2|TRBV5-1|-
TGCGCCAGCAGCATGGACAGGGTCTACACCGGGGAGCTGTTTTTT
CASSMDRVYTGELFF
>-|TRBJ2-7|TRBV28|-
TGTGCCAGCAGTCAAACACAGGGGCAGTACTTC
CASSQTQGQYF
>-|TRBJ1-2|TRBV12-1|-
TGTGCCAGCAGCTTTCGAGACAGGGTCGGTGGCTACACCTTC
CASSFRDRVGGYTF
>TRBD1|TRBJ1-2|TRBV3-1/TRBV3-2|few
TGTGCCAGCAGTCCGGGACAGGGGAACTATGGCTACACCTTC
CASSPGQGNYGYTF
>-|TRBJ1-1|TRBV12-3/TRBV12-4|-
TGTGCCAGCAGTCCCGGCGGTGAAGCTTTCTTT
CASSPGGEAFF
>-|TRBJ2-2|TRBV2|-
TGTGCCAGTGCCGGGACATTTAACACCGGGGAGCTGTTTTTT
CASAGTFNTGELFF
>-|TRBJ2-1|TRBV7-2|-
TGTGCCAGCAGATCCACGGGGTTAACAGTCCAGTTCTTC
CASRSTGLTVQFF
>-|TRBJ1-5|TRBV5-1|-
TGCGCCAGCAGCTTGGACAGCCCAAGTATACAGCCCCAGCATTTT
CASSLDSPSIQPQHF
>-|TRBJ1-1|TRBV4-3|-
TGCGCCAGCAGCCAAGCGAGGGTGGGGAGCACTGAAGCTTTCTTT
CASSQARVGSTEAFF
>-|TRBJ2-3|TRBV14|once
TGTGCCAGCAGCCAAGTGGCGGGGGCCTACACAGATACGCAGTATTTT
CASSQVAGAYTDTQYF
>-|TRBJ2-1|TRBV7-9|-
TGTGCCAGCAGCGGGACAACAAACTACAATGAGCAGTTCTTC
CASSGTTNYNEQFF
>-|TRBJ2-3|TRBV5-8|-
TGTGCCAGCAGCTTGCCCAGGTTGGATACGCAGTATTTT
CASSLPRLDTQYF
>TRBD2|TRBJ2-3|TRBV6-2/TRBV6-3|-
TGTGCCAGCAGTTTTCCCTCTAGCGGGGGGCCAGATACGCAGTATTTT
CASSFPSSGGPDTQYF
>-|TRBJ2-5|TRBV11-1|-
TGTGCCAGCAGCTTAGCGAGGACAGAGGGGCAAGAGACCCAGTACTTC
CASSLARTEGQETQYF
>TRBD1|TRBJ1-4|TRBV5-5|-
TGTGCCAGCAGACAAGCGGGGGAACCCCGGGACAGGGACAACCCACGACTGTTTTTT
CASRQAGEPRDRDNPRLFF
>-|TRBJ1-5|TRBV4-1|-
TGCGCCAGCAGCCAAGATCCGGGGGGGAGTCAGCCCCAGCATTTT
CASSQDPGGSQPQHF
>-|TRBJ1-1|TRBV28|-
TGTGCCAGCAGTTTATGGAACAGACCGAACACTGAAGCTTTCTTT
CASSLWNRPNTEAFF
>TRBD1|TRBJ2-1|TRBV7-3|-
TGTGCCAGCAGCTTAACCGGGACAGGGGTCTACAATGAGCAGTTCTTC
CASSLTGTGVYNEQFF
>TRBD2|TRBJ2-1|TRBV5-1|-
TGCGCCAGCAGCACTACACTAGCGGGGGGTTACAATGAGCAGTTCTTC
CASSTTLAGGYNEQFF
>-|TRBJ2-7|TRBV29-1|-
TGCAGCGTTGAACTGTCGGGGCAGGGGCTCCTCTTCGAGCAGTACTTC
CSVELSGQGLLFEQYF
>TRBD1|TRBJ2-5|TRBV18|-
TGTGCCAGCTCGCCGGGACAGGGAATAGAGACCCAGTACTTC
CASSPGQGIETQYF
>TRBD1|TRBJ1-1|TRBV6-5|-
TGTGCCAGCAGTCCTACAGGGGGCACTGAAGCTTTCTTT
CASSPTGGTEAFF
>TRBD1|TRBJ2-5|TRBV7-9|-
TGTGCCAGCAGCTTAGCAGAGGGGGCGGGAGAGACCCAGTACTTC
CASSLAEGAGETQYF
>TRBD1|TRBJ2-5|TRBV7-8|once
TGTGCCAGCAGCTTAGACAGCGCAGGGGGTGAGACCCAGTACTTC
CASSLDSAGGETQYF
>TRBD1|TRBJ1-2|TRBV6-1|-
TGTGCCAGCAGTGAAGTAACAGGGGCCTATGGCTACACCTTC
CASSEVTGAYGYTF